This T cell receptor beta chain was observed in a study of T cells after yellow fever vaccination. Findings of the study overall: A small share of clonotypes appeared in both CD4 and CD8 compartments.

TCRdb analysed the 5' RACE reads with MiXCR anew, one entry per CDR3 protein. The sample has about 220,000 distinct CDR3 sequences, about 3% seen once; the top ten hold less than 3.5%. This clonotype was seen repeatedly, ten times or more. Its antigen is still unknown. V was trimmed by 3 bases and J by 8 bases, leaving 16 bases between them. The length of the CDR3 is 14 residues. Germline-derived CDR1 and CDR2 are KGHSH and LQKENI. The sample consisted of CD4+ T cells sorted from PBMCs, taken 10 days after the yellow fever booster vaccination. The TCR originated in a man aged 18-30 years who received the YFV17D yellow fever vaccine. The chain joins TRBV18 to TRBJ1-1; D is unresolved. CDR3 protein: CASSPNPGMPEAFF. The CDR3 region has the DNA TGTGCCAGCTCACCGAATCCGGGCATGCCCGAAGCTTTCTTT.